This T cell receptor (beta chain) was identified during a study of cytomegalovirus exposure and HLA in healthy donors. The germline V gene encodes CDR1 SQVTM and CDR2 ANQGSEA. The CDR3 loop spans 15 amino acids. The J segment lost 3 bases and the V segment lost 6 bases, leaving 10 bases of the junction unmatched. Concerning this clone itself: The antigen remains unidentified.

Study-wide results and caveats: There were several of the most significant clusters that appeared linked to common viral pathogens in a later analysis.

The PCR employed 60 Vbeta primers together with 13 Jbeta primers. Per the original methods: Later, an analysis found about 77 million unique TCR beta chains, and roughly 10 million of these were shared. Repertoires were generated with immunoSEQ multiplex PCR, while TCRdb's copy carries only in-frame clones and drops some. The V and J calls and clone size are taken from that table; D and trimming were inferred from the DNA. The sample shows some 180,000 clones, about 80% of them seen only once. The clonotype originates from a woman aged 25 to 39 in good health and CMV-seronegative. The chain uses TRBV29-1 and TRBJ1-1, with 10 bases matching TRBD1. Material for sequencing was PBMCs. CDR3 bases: TGCAGCGTGGTGGGCGGGACAGGGGCCGACACTGAAGCTTTCTTT. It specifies CSVVGGTGADTEAFF.